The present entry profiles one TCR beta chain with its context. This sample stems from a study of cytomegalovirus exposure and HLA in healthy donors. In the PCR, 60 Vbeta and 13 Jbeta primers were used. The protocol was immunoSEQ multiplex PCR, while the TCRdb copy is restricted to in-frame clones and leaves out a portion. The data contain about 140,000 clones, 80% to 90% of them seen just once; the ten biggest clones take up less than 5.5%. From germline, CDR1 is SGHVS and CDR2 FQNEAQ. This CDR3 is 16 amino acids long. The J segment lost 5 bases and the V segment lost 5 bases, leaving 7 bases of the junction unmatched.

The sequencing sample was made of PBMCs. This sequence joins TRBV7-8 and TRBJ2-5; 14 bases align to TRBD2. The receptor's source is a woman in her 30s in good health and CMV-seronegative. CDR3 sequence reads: CASSPTSGGVGETQYF. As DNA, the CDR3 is TGTGCCAGCAGCCCGACTAGCGGGGGGGTAGGGGAGACCCAGTACTTC.